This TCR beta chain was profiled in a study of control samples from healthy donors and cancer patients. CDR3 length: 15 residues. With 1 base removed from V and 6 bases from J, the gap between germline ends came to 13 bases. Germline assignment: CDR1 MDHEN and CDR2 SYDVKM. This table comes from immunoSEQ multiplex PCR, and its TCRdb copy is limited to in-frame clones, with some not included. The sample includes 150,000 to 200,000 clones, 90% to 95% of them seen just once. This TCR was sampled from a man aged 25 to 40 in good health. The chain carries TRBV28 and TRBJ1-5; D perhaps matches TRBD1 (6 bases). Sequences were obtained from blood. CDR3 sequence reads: CASSLYHRVSQPQHF. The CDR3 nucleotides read TGTGCCAGCAGTTTATATCACAGGGTGAGTCAGCCCCAGCATTTT.